The 14 T cell receptor beta chains listed next were all sequenced from one sample in a study of T-cell memory formation after mild COVID-19. One entry per CDR3 protein results from TCRdb running MiXCR on the 5' RACE reads. The sample contains around 50,000 distinct CDR3 sequences, 27% of which appear only once. The sequenced sample consisted of PBMCs or a T cell subset sorted from them (not recorded which). All receptors derive from a young man who had mild COVID-19 (a few samples of this study predate the infection). Cell type and time point are not known.

DNA of the CDR3: TGTGCCAGCAGTTACCAATACAATCAGCCCCAGCATTTT. Residues: CASSYQYNQPQHF. The chain uses TRBV6-5 and TRBJ1-5, with D uncertain. Germline V gene lookup returns CDR1 MNHEY and CDR2 SVGAGI. There are 13 residues in the CDR3. V shed 2 bases and J shed 3 bases, with 5 bases lying between them.

The chain uses TRBV3-1 and TRBJ2-7; D uncertain. CDR1 and CDR2 from the germline V gene are LGHDT and YNNKEL (reference sequence). V was shortened by 4 bases and J by 5 bases, with 15 bases between the two germline ends. The CDR3 runs 14 residues. CDR3 nucleotides: TGTGCCAGCAGCCCAGTCCTAGGTCTCAACGAGCAGTACTTC. Its protein is CASSPVLGLNEQYF.

This clonotype turned up a few times. V and J are TRBV29-1 and TRBJ2-7; TRBD1 agrees at 8 bases. There are 14 residues in the CDR3. The germline V gene has CDR1 SQVTM and CDR2 ANQGSEA. The J segment lost 7 bases and the V segment lost 0 bases, leaving 8 bases of the junction unmatched. The CDR3 sequence is CSVEDPWTGNEQYV. CDR3 nucleotides: TGCAGCGTTGAAGATCCCTGGACAGGGAATGAGCAGTACGTC.

This clonotype was detected a few times. The gene calls are TRBV4-1 and TRBJ2-5, with TRBD2 matching 12 bases. Germline V gene data show CDR1 as MGHRA and CDR2 as YSYEKL. V lost 4 bases to trimming and J lost 4 bases; unmatched junction nucleotides: 4. This CDR3 spans 15 amino acids. The CDR3 region is CASSPSGGASETQYF. CDR3 bases: TGCGCCAGCAGCCCTAGCGGGGGGGCCTCAGAGACCCAGTACTTC.

This sequence joins TRBV29-1 and TRBJ2-3; 10 bases are shared with TRBD2. This CDR3 contains 16 residues. Unmatched junction bases numbered 10, after V lost 1 base and J lost 6 bases. The V gene's germline CDR1 is SQVTM and CDR2 ANQGSEA. This CDR3 reads CSVEVSSGGIGDTQYF. The CDR3 DNA sequence: TGCAGCGTTGAAGTCTCTAGCGGGGGTATCGGGGATACGCAGTATTTT.

This clonotype was detected a few times. The chain has TRBV20-1 and TRBJ1-4; TRBD1 aligns across 10 bases. The V gene end was trimmed by 0 bases and the J gene end by 6 bases; junction bases not matched to a gene: 10. CDR1 is DFQATT, CDR2 SNEGSKA, per germline (reference sequence). The CDR3 contains 17 residues. CDR3 amino acids: CSARDSRSTGGYEKLFF. DNA of the CDR3: TGCAGTGCTAGAGATTCCCGTTCGACAGGGGGCTATGAAAAACTGTTTTTT.

This clonotype occurred many times. The chain combines TRBV3-1 with TRBJ2-2, with TRBD2 matching 10 bases. The V and J ends lost 3 bases and 1 base, in that order; junction bases with no gene match: 2. CDR3 length: 16 amino acids. CDR1 and CDR2 from the germline V gene are LGHDT and YNNKEL (reference sequence). The CDR3: CASSHVAGGNTGELFF. Written as DNA, the CDR3 is TGTGCCAGCAGCCACGTAGCGGGGGGGAACACCGGGGAGCTGTTTTTT.

The chain recombines TRBV7-6 with TRBJ1-1; a possible D gene is TRBD1 (6 bases). The CDR3 is 14 residues long. Germline loops: CDR1 SGHVS, CDR2 FNYEAQ. Between the trimmed V and J ends, which lost 3 bases and 2 bases, there was a span of 10 bases. The CDR3, as DNA: TGTGCCAGCAGCTTGACCGGGGGCAACACTGAAGCTTTCTTT. This translates into CASSLTGGNTEAFF.

J is TRBJ2-2 and V is TRBV11-3; D could derive from TRBD1 or TRBD2 (5 bases each). There are 14 residues in the CDR3. Germline values: CDR1 SGHNT, CDR2 YENEEA. V was pared by 1 base and J by 3 bases, with 6 bases between. The CDR3 DNA is TGTGCCAGCAGCTTAGTGGGGGACACCGGGGAGCTGTTTTTT. Protein sequence: CASSLVGDTGELFF.

This sequence joins TRBV27 and TRBJ1-2, with TRBD1 matching over 9 bases. From germline, CDR1 is MNHEY and CDR2 SMNVEV (reference sequence). The CDR3 has 12 amino acids. The trim removed 5 bases at V and 8 bases at J, leaving 3 bases unmatched. CDR3 sequence: CASSGTGLGYTF. The CDR3 nucleotides read TGTGCCAGCAGTGGGACAGGGTTGGGCTACACCTTC.

J is TRBJ2-3 and V is TRBV19; 12 nucleotides agree with TRBD2. The CDR3 contains 16 residues. Per germline, CDR1 LNHDA and CDR2 SQIVND (reference sequence). V lost 9 bases to trimming and J lost 5 bases; unmatched junction nucleotides: 12. DNA for the CDR3: TGTGCCAGCAGACCTAGCGGGGGGGCCTGGGGAGATACGCAGTATTTT. Amino acids: CASRPSGGAWGDTQYF. The whole variable domain, filled in from reference TRBV19 and TRBJ2-3, reads DGGITQSPKYLFRKEGQNVTLSCEQNLNHDAMYWYRQDPGQGLRLIYYSQIVNDFQKGDIAEGYSVSREKKESFPLTVTSAQKNPTAFYLCASRPSGGAWGDTQYFGPGTRLTVL.

J is TRBJ2-7 and V is TRBV25-1; 10 nucleotides agree with TRBD2. Germline V gives CDR1 MGHDK, CDR2 SYGVNS. Trimming took 3 bases from V and 3 from J; bases not matched to a gene: 5. CDR3 length: 15 amino acids. The CDR3 protein is CASSDVSGGDYEQYF. In DNA form, the CDR3 reads TGTGCCAGCAGTGATGTGAGCGGGGGGGACTACGAGCAGTACTTC.

This sequence joins TRBV7-3 and TRBJ1-5; D remains ambiguous. The CDR3 loop spans 14 amino acids. The V end was cut by 1 base, the J end by 9 bases, with 13 bases between. Germline-derived CDR1 and CDR2 are SGHTA and FQGTGA. Here the CDR3 reads CASSLRGGTGPQHF. In DNA form, the CDR3 reads TGTGCCAGCAGCTTAAGGGGAGGTACGGGGCCCCAGCATTTT.

This clonotype has at least ten counts. V and J are TRBV15 and TRBJ2-2; a possible D gene is TRBD2 (6 bases). The V gene's germline CDR1 is LNHNV and CDR2 YYDKDF (reference sequence). This CDR3 contains 14 residues. V lost 0 bases to trimming and J lost 7 bases, with 9 bases between them. DNA of the CDR3: TGTGCCACCAGCAGAGATTTGGGGGGCGGGGAGCTGTTTTTT. This codes for CATSRDLGGGELFF.